This T cell receptor beta chain was found in a study of glioma-infiltrating T cells. Study-wide findings and caveats: Tissue and blood shared very few CDR3 sequences. Non-neoplastic patients had below-expected tissue-blood divergence, while all gliomas exceeded expectation.

CDR3 size: 13 residues. Trimming took 8 bases from V and 5 from J, leaving 15 bases between them. Germline values: CDR1 ENHRY, CDR2 SYGVKD. Using RNA template, CDR3s of TCR alpha and beta were amplified with iRepertoire arm-PCR. Tissue mRNA or PBMC total RNA, about 90-400 ng, went into one-step reverse transcription and amplification. TCRdb reprocessed the multiplex PCR reads with MiXCR, giving one entry per CDR3 protein. The top ten clones hold about 40% of a sample with 95,000 to 110,000 distinct CDR3 sequences, about 30% of them seen once. This clonotype was seen at least ten times. Its specificity is unknown.

This TCR came from a human donor with low-grade glioma or glioblastoma, undergoing nonglioma brain surgery, or in good health (not recorded which). The specimen sequenced was glioma tissue, nonneoplastic brain tissue, or PBMCs (not recorded which). The chain links TRBV10-3 to TRBJ1-2, with D perhaps matching TRBD1 (5 bases). This CDR3 is CAIGATGGYGYTF. The CDR3 DNA is TGTGCCATCGGGGCGACCGGAGGGTATGGCTACACCTTC.